This entry lists 24 T cell receptor beta chains sequenced from one sample in a study of blood T cells in healthy people across ages. Next came a second PCR, run for about 7 to 12 cycles, which used a sample-barcoded 5' primer along with a J-beta primer mix. Each CDR3 protein is one row after TCRdb ran MiXCR on the 5' RACE reads. This table holds almost 300,000 distinct CDR3 sequences, around 27% found once. Sequencing was done on a sample of blood. All receptors derive from a woman aged 70-85 years in good health.

The V gene is TRBV20-1, the J gene TRBJ2-3, with 8 bases fitting TRBD1. The CDR3 consists of 15 residues. Germline V gene sequence: CDR1 DFQATT, CDR2 SNEGSKA (reference sequence). Unmatched junction bases numbered 9, after V lost 3 bases and J lost 4 bases. DNA for the CDR3: TGCAGTGCTAGTTGGCCCAGGGGGCTGGCAGATACGCAGTATTTT. It translates to CSASWPRGLADTQYF.

This chain uses TRBV11-1 with TRBJ2-6; D uncertain. This CDR3 has 18 amino acids. Germline V lookup: CDR1 SGHAT, CDR2 FQDESV (reference sequence). The CDR3 protein is CGNSLAGSRPSGANVLTF. The CDR3 DNA reads TGTGGCAACAGCTTAGCTGGGTCCCGACCCTCTGGGGCCAACGTCCTGACTTTC.

The chain links TRBV29-1 to TRBJ2-2, with D possibly being TRBD1 (6 bases). Trimming cost V 8 bases and J 2 bases, with 12 bases left between them. CDR3 length: 13 residues. Germline loops: CDR1 SQVTM, CDR2 ANQGSEA. CDR3: CSIEQGNTGELFF. The CDR3, as DNA: TGCAGCATAGAACAGGGAAACACCGGGGAGCTGTTTTTT.

This clonotype was seen a handful of times. The rearrangement links TRBV27 to TRBJ2-5; D is possibly TRBD1 (6 bases). This CDR3 is built from 15 residues. Deletions cut 3 bases from V and 5 bases from J, with 16 bases between. Germline V gene lookup returns CDR1 MNHEY and CDR2 SMNVEV (reference sequence). The DNA of the CDR3 is TGTGCCAGCAGTTTGGGGGCAGTCCCGGGGGAGACCCAGTACTTC. Residues: CASSLGAVPGETQYF.

Concerning this clonotype: Sequence at one end of the junction differs from germline and may be a read error. The rearrangement joins TRBV29-1 to TRBJ1-2; D gene uncertain. The germline V gene encodes CDR1 SQVTM and CDR2 ANQGSEA. The CDR3 loop spans 11 amino acids. CDR3 protein: CSVQDRLGILF. In DNA form, the CDR3 reads TGCAGCGTTCAGGACCGCCTGGGAATTCTCTTC.

This clonotype has a handful of counts. This sequence joins TRBV29-1 and TRBJ1-1; unclear D gene. The CDR3 runs 12 residues. Germline loops: CDR1 SQVTM, CDR2 ANQGSEA. The ends were cut back, 5 bases at V and 4 bases at J, with 11 bases in the middle. The CDR3 spells CSVRALGTEAFF. In DNA form, the CDR3 reads TGCAGCGTTCGGGCCCTGGGCACTGAAGCTTTCTTT.

This clonotype was recorded many times. The chain carries TRBV14 and TRBJ2-1, with D possibly matching TRBD2 (5 bases). The V gene lost 4 bases and the J gene lost 4 bases, with 11 bases spanning the gap. The germline V gene has CDR1 SGHDN and CDR2 FVKESK. The CDR3 length is 14 residues. CDR3 residues: CASSPLSGYNEQFF. The CDR3 DNA is TGTGCCAGCAGCCCATTGAGCGGATACAATGAGCAGTTCTTC.

To note about this clonotype: A read error may account for a junction end that differs from germline. The chain's CDR3 is CASSAGTSGKNTDTQYF. The CDR3 DNA is TGCGCCAGCAGCGCTGGGACTAGCGGGAAGAACACAGATACACAGTATTTT. The chain is built from TRBV5-1 and TRBJ2-3; 13 bases map to TRBD2. The CDR3 runs 17 residues. Per germline, CDR1 SGHRS and CDR2 YFSETQ.

The chain has TRBV2 and TRBJ2-2; D remains ambiguous. This CDR3 is built from 12 residues. V was trimmed by 7 bases and J by 1 base, leaving 4 bases between them. CDR1 SNHLY and CDR2 FYNNEI come from the germline V gene. DNA of the CDR3: TGTGCCAGCACAGGGAACACCGGGGAGCTGTTTTTT. Translation: CASTGNTGELFF.

This clonotype has only a few counts. V gene TRBV7-9 combines with J gene TRBJ2-7; D gene uncertain. Trimming removed 4 bases at V and 6 bases at J, with 13 bases between. The CDR3 totals 13 residues. CDR1 is SEHNR and CDR2 is FQNEAQ in the germline V gene (reference sequence). The CDR3 spells CASSSMTRPEQYF. The CDR3 DNA sequence: TGTGCCAGCAGCTCAATGACTCGCCCCGAGCAGTACTTC.

The CDR3 loop reads CASSPPVSLAKAEAYNEQFF. CDR3 nucleotides: TGTGCCAGCTCACCACCGGTCTCCCTTGCCAAAGCTGAAGCCTACAATGAGCAGTTCTTC. The J gene is TRBJ2-1, the V gene TRBV18; D is ambiguous. This CDR3 spans 20 amino acids. The V and J ends lost 0 bases and 2 bases respectively, with 23 bases between them. The germline gives CDR1 KGHSH, CDR2 LQKENI.

V and J are TRBV2 and TRBJ1-2; D perhaps matches TRBD1 (5 bases). This CDR3 spans 13 amino acids. Germline CDR1 is SNHLY and CDR2 is FYNNEI. The V end lost 4 bases, the J end lost 5 bases, and 11 bases lay between the germline ends. DNA for the CDR3: TGTGCCAGCAGTGGACAGAAGTTTTATGGCTACACCTTC. Protein sequence: CASSGQKFYGYTF. Looking up the rest from reference TRBV2 and TRBJ1-2 gives the full variable domain: EPEVTQTPSHQVTQMGQEVILRCVPISNHLYFYWYRQILGQKVEFLVSFYNNEISEKSEIFDDQFSVERPDGSNFTLKIRSTKLEDSAMYFCASSGQKFYGYTFGSGTRLTVV.

This clonotype was seen more than once but under ten times. The chain couples TRBV5-4 to TRBJ2-5, with 10 positions matching TRBD2. The last part of the DNA fits TRBJ2-7 better; the J call may be wrong. The CDR3 length is 16 residues. Germline loops: CDR1 SGHNT, CDR2 YYREEE (reference sequence). CDR3 coding DNA: TGTGCCAGCAGCTTGGGGGGGCTAGCGGGAGCAAGCGAGCAGTACTTC. It codes for CASSLGGLAGASEQYF.

This clonotype appeared a few times. V is TRBV6-1 and J is TRBJ2-7; D is undetermined. In germline, CDR1 is MNHNS, CDR2 SASEGT. This CDR3 has 12 amino acids. Trimming took 5 bases from V and 3 from J, leaving 8 bases between them. CDR3 coding DNA: TGTGCCAGCAGTACCTCTCACTACGAGCAGTACTTC. Translated: CASSTSHYEQYF.

The chain recombines TRBV4-2 with TRBJ1-2; D is uncertain. Germline V gene data show CDR1 as LGHNA and CDR2 as YNFKEQ. The CDR3 contains 13 residues. The V gene lost 2 bases and the J gene lost 4 bases, with 8 bases spanning the gap. The CDR3 loop is CASSQLRGYGYTF. For the CDR3, the DNA is TGTGCCAGCAGCCAACTCCGGGGCTATGGCTACACCTTC.

Concerning this clonotype itself: Its ends do not fully match the called genes, so a read error is possible. The gene calls are TRBV7-9 and TRBJ2-3, with D unclear. The CDR3 totals 15 residues. CDR1 is SEHNR and CDR2 is FQNEAQ in the germline V gene (reference sequence). The DNA for the CDR3 is TGTTCCAGCAGCTTCAGTATCGGCACACCAGATACGCAGTATTTT. Translating it yields CSSSFSIGTPDTQYF.

The rearrangement uses TRBV20-1 and TRBJ2-7; D gene uncertain. CDR1 and CDR2 from the germline V gene are DFQATT and SNEGSKA (reference sequence). The length of the CDR3 is 14 residues. The CDR3 reads CSSTPAETDYEQYF. In DNA form, the CDR3 reads TGCAGCTCTACCCCGGCGGAAACGGACTACGAGCAGTACTTC.

This clonotype was recorded a few times. This rearrangement joins TRBV25-1 to TRBJ1-2, with D unclear. The CDR3 consists of 14 residues. Germline-derived CDR1 and CDR2 are MGHDK and SYGVNS. Trimming took off 4 bases at V and 4 bases at J, with 13 bases between the two ends. CDR3 nucleotides: TGTGCCAGCAGTGGTACACCATTCCCCTATGGCTACACCTTC. Protein product: CASSGTPFPYGYTF.

This clonotype is a singleton in its sample. The chain uses TRBV5-4 and TRBJ2-2; either TRBD1 or TRBD2 may supply D (5 bases each). V was cut by 3 bases and J by 5 bases, with 17 bases left in between. CDR3 length: 16 amino acids. Germline CDR1 SGHNT, CDR2 YYREEE (reference sequence). The chain's CDR3 is CASSSRGPSRTGELFF. The CDR3 DNA reads TGTGCCAGCAGCTCCCGGGGCCCTAGCAGGACCGGGGAGCTGTTTTTT.

The chain carries TRBV6-2 or TRBV6-3 and TRBJ2-5; D is unclear. The J call is uncertain, as TRBJ2-7 better fits the DNA end. This CDR3 is built from 13 residues. Germline V gene lookup returns CDR1 MNHEY and CDR2 SVGEGT. The CDR3 loop reads CASSSTETYEQYV. DNA of the CDR3: TGTGCCAGCAGTTCCACTGAAACCTACGAGCAGTACGTC.

The V call is TRBV5-1, the J call TRBJ2-1; 11 bases map to TRBD1. Per the germline V gene, CDR1 is SGHRS and CDR2 is YFSETQ. The length of the CDR3 is 15 residues. V trimming: 3 bases; J trimming: 8 bases; junction bases outside the gene matches: 7. Written as DNA, the CDR3 is TGCGCCAGCAGCTCCGGGACAGGGGGACTCGATGAGCAGTTCTTC. It yields the protein CASSSGTGGLDEQFF.

The chain combines TRBV25-1 with TRBJ2-6, with D possibly being TRBD1 (6 bases). The V end was cut by 8 bases, the J end by 3 bases, with 8 bases between. CDR1 is MGHDK, CDR2 SYGVNS, per germline. The CDR3 sequence is 13 residues long. The CDR3 reads CASGTSGANVLTF. CDR3 nucleotide sequence: TGTGCCAGCGGGACAAGTGGGGCCAACGTCCTGACTTTC.

The chain has TRBV29-1 and TRBJ1-1, with a tentative D call TRBD1 (5 bases). CDR3 size: 13 residues. Germline loops: CDR1 SQVTM, CDR2 ANQGSEA. Trimming took off 8 bases at V and 5 bases at J, with 18 bases between the two ends. The CDR3 here is CSTPGPLFTEAFF. The CDR3, as DNA: TGCAGCACCCCGGGACCCCTGTTTACTGAAGCTTTCTTT.

The V gene is TRBV7-9, the J gene TRBJ2-1, with 11 bases identical to TRBD1. Germline lookup yields CDR1 SEHNR and CDR2 FQNEAQ (reference sequence). V dropped 5 bases and J dropped 4; count of bases not matched to a gene: 4. This CDR3 is 15 amino acids long. DNA for the CDR3: TGTGCCAGCAGCCCGGGACAGGGGGTTTACAATGAGCAGTTCTTC. Translation gives CASSPGQGVYNEQFF.